This T cell receptor beta chain was captured by sequencing in a study of graft-versus-host responses after intestinal transplantation. Study background: Those transplanted obtained multivisceral, liver-intestinal, or isolated intestinal grafts.

Sequencing used immunoSEQ multiplex PCR; TCRdb keeps in-frame clones, though not all of them. The sample records some 130,000 clones, 90% to 95% being singletons. Study-level points and caveats: Peak circulating GvH clone levels tracked with early post-transplant HvG declines. Researchers found GvH clones in recipient marrow, and some showed up first in ileum or blood.

About this clone itself: Its target is not known.

The CDR3 runs 15 residues. The V segment lost 2 bases and the J segment 1 base; nucleotides outside the gene matches: 1. Germline values: CDR1 MNHEY, CDR2 SMNVEV (reference sequence). This chain joins TRBV27 and TRBJ2-2, with 7 bases matching TRBD1. Here the sequenced sample was unstimulated CD4+ T cells sorted from spleen or lymph node cells, taken before intestinal transplant. This receptor was identified in a human donor who received an intestinal transplant. The CDR3 sequence: CASSLRGQNTGELFF. DNA for the CDR3: TGTGCCAGCAGTTTAAGGGGGCAGAACACCGGGGAGCTGTTTTTT.